The 12 T cell receptor beta chains presented below share a single source sample, sequenced in a study of blood T cell repertoires in COVID-19. Data came from immunoSEQ multiplex PCR; TCRdb stores just in-frame clones and leaves some out. Seen here are about 150,000 clones, 83% observed once, and the top ten hold roughly a fifth. The material sequenced was peripheral blood. Receptors originate from a woman in her seventies who had recovered from COVID-19.

This chain links TRBV5-6 with TRBJ2-3; TRBD2 agrees at 11 bases. Looked up from germline, CDR1 is SGHDT and CDR2 is YYEEEE. V dropped 3 bases and J dropped 2; count of bases not matched to a gene: 11. The CDR3 length is 18 residues. CDR3 residues: CASSSPSGGLTITDTQYF. The CDR3 DNA follows: TGTGCCAGCAGCTCGCCTAGCGGGGGGCTCACAATCACAGATACGCAGTATTTT.

This clone was detected once. The chain joins TRBV2 to TRBJ2-1; 8 bases are shared with TRBD1. The CDR3 consists of 16 residues. The junction had 9 bases not matched to a gene; V was cut back by 6 bases and J by 2 bases. Looked up from germline, CDR1 is SNHLY and CDR2 is FYNNEI. CDR3 residues: CASRPGYRGAYNEQFF. For the CDR3, the DNA is TGTGCCAGCAGGCCAGGGTACAGGGGGGCCTACAATGAGCAGTTCTTC.

This clone has a handful of counts. V usage is TRBV30 and J usage is TRBJ2-1, with TRBD2 matching over 7 bases. With 7 bases clipped from V and 0 bases from J, the junction kept 18 bases outside the gene matches. The CDR3 consists of 18 residues. Germline values: CDR1 GTSNPN, CDR2 SVGIG (reference sequence). CDR3 sequence (DNA): TGTGCCTCCGAACTGGGCGGGGGACCTCGTAGCTCCTACAATGAGCAGTTCTTC. Its translation is CASELGGGPRSSYNEQFF.

V and J are TRBV4-2 and TRBJ1-2; no definite D call. The germline V gene encodes CDR1 LGHNA and CDR2 YNFKEQ. This CDR3 is 15 amino acids long. Trimming left V 3 bases short and J 4 bases short, with 15 bases between. The CDR3 nucleotides read TGTGCCAGCAGCCAGACGGCCGGCCGGAGCTATGGCTACACCTTC. This codes for CASSQTAGRSYGYTF.

With respect to this clone: Additional DNA sequences in this sample encode the identical CDR3. V usage is TRBV5-1 and J usage is TRBJ2-5; D might be TRBD2 (7 bases). CDR3 length: 14 residues. The V end lost 4 bases, the J end lost 5 bases, and 15 bases lay between the germline ends. Per germline, CDR1 SGHRS and CDR2 YFSETQ. Written as DNA, the CDR3 is TGCGCCAGCAGCGACCCGGGGGGCGGTGAGACCCAGTACTTC. It codes for CASSDPGGGETQYF.

The chain has TRBV2 and TRBJ2-7; 11 bases agree with TRBD2. The V segment lost 6 bases and the J segment 2 bases; nucleotides outside the gene matches: 6. The CDR3 spans 15 residues. Germline lookup yields CDR1 SNHLY and CDR2 FYNNEI. CDR3 region: CASSKGLAATYEQYF. CDR3 coding DNA: TGTGCCAGCAGCAAGGGACTAGCGGCAACCTACGAGCAGTACTTC.

The V call is TRBV12-3 or TRBV12-4, the J call TRBJ1-2; TRBD1 matches 7 bases. The CDR3 is 13 residues long. The ends lost 6 bases at V and 8 bases at J; junction bases unmatched: 9. CDR3 amino acids: CASRPNRGVGYTF. The CDR3 DNA sequence: TGTGCCAGCAGACCTAACAGGGGAGTGGGCTACACCTTC.

This clone has at least ten counts. V usage is TRBV7-2 and J usage is TRBJ2-3, with D maybe TRBD1 (6 bases). The germline V gene has CDR1 SGHTA and CDR2 FQGNSA. This CDR3 region has 14 residues. V was pared by 3 bases and J by 6 bases, with 13 bases between. The CDR3 DNA sequence: TGTGCCAGCAGCTTCGGGACACTAACTGATACGCAGTATTTT. It is translated as CASSFGTLTDTQYF.

This sequence joins TRBV2 and TRBJ2-1, with 9 bases that match TRBD2. The V segment lost 3 bases and the J segment 4 bases; nucleotides outside the gene matches: 4. Germline CDR1 reads SNHLY; CDR2 reads FYNNEI. The CDR3 spans 15 residues. In DNA form, the CDR3 reads TGTGCCAGCAGTGACCGGCGGGAGGGTTACAATGAGCAGTTCTTC. Encoded protein: CASSDRREGYNEQFF.

The J gene is TRBJ1-1, the V gene TRBV5-1, with 9 bases fitting TRBD1. The V gene end was trimmed by 3 bases and the J gene end by 4 bases; junction bases not matched to a gene: 7. In germline, CDR1 is SGHRS, CDR2 YFSETQ. The CDR3 extends over 15 amino acids. CDR3 residues: CASSSGQGWGTEAFF. The CDR3 nucleotides read TGCGCCAGCAGCTCCGGACAGGGGTGGGGCACTGAAGCTTTCTTT.

This chain links TRBV7-2 with TRBJ1-2; D is possibly TRBD1 (5 bases). This CDR3 spans 13 amino acids. Germline lookup yields CDR1 SGHTA and CDR2 FQGNSA. Trimming took 4 bases from V and 5 from J, leaving 11 bases between them. CDR3 DNA sequence: TGTGCCAGCAGCTGGGGACTCCCTTATGGCTACACCTTC. It translates to CASSWGLPYGYTF.

The V and J genes are TRBV7-9 and TRBJ1-4, with D hard to call. V lost 2 bases, J lost 7 bases, and 17 bases lay in between. The CDR3 sequence is 16 residues long. From germline, CDR1 is SEHNR and CDR2 FQNEAQ (reference sequence). The CDR3 is CASSLKVGQGGEKLFF. CDR3 sequence (DNA): TGTGCCAGCAGCTTAAAAGTGGGCCAAGGAGGTGAAAAACTGTTTTTT.